Described below is a single TCR beta chain sequence and its context. Its matching antigen is unknown. The germline V gene encodes CDR1 DFQATT and CDR2 SNEGSKA (reference sequence). CDR3 length equals 14 residues. This entry is derived from a study of monozygotic twins with inflammatory bowel disease. Findings and limits, study-wide: Clonotype sharing was lower in IBD patients than healthy twins, most markedly with disease activity.

The input for each TCR library was 3,500 to 4,000 ng of total RNA. With the 5' RACE reads reprocessed, TCRdb shows one record per CDR3 protein and no DNA. In total, the table holds more than 120,000 distinct CDR3 sequences. The chain links TRBV20-1 to TRBJ1-2; TCRdb's D call, TRBD1, is unchecked because there is no DNA. The sample comprised blood. The receptor's source is a human donor with ulcerative colitis or Crohn's disease, or a healthy co-twin of an affected twin (not recorded which). CDR3 sequence reads: CSAAGQGARSGYTF.